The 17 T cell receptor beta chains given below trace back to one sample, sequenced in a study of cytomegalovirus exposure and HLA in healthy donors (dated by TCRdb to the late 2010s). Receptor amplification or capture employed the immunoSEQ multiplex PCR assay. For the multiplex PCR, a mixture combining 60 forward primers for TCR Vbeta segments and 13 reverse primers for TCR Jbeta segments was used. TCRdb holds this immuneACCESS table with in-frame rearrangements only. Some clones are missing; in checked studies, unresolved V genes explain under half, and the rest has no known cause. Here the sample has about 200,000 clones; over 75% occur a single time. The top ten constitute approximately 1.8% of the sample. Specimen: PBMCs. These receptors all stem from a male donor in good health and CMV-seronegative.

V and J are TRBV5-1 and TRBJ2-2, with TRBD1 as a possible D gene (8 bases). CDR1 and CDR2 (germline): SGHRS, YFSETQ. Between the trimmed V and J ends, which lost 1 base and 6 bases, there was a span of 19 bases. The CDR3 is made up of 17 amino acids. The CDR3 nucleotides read TGCGCCAGCAGCTTGCTTCGCGTACAGGGGGGGTCCGGGGAGCTGTTTTTT. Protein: CASSLLRVQGGSGELFF. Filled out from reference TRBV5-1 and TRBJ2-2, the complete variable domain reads KAGVTQTPRYLIKTRGQQVTLSCSPISGHRSVSWYQQTPGQGLQFLFEYFSETQRNKGNFPGRFSGRQFSNSRSEMNVSTLELGDSALYLCASSLLRVQGGSGELFFGEGSRLTVL.

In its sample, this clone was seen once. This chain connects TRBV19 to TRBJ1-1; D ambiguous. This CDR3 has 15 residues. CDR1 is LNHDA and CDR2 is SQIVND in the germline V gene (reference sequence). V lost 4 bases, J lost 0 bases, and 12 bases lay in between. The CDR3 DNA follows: TGTGCCAGTAGTACCCGACAACGTCTGAACACTGAAGCTTTCTTT. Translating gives CASSTRQRLNTEAFF.

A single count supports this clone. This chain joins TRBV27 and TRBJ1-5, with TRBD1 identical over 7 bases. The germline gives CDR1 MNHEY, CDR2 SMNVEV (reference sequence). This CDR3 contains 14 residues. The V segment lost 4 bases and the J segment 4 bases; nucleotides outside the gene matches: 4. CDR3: CASSSVTGNQPQHF. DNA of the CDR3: TGTGCCAGCAGTTCCGTGACAGGGAATCAGCCCCAGCATTTT.

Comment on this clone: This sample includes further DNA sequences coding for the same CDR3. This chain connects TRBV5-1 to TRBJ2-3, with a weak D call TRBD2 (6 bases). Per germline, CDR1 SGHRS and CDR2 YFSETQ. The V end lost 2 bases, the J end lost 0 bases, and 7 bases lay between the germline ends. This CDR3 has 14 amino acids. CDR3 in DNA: TGCGCCAGCAGCTTAGGGACTAGCACAGATACGCAGTATTTT. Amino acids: CASSLGTSTDTQYF. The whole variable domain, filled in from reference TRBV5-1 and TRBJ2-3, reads KAGVTQTPRYLIKTRGQQVTLSCSPISGHRSVSWYQQTPGQGLQFLFEYFSETQRNKGNFPGRFSGRQFSNSRSEMNVSTLELGDSALYLCASSLGTSTDTQYFGPGTRLTVL.

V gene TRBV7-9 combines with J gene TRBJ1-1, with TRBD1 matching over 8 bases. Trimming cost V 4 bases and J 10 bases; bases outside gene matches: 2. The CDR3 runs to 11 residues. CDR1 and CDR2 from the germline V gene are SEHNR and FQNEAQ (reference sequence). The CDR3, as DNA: TGTGCCAGCAGCTCCGGACAGGGAGCTTTCTTT. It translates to CASSSGQGAFF.

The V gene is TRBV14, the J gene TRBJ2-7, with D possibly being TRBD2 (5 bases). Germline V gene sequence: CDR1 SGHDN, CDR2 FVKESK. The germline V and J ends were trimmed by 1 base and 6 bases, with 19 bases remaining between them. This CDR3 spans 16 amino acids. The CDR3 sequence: CASSQVSAGVLGEQYF. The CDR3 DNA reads TGTGCCAGCAGCCAAGTTTCCGCGGGTGTCCTCGGCGAGCAGTACTTC.

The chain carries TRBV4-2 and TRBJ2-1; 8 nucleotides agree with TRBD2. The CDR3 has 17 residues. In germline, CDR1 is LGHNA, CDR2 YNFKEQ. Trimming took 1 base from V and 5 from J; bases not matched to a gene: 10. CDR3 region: CASSQGGAGGLDNEQFF. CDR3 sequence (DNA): TGTGCCAGCAGCCAAGGGGGGGCGGGGGGTCTGGACAATGAGCAGTTCTTC.

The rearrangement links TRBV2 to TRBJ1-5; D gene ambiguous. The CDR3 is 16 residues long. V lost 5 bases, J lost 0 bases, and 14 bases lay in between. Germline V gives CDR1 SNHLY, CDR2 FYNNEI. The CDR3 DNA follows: TGTGCCAGCAGTAATAGCCAACTGGATAGCAATCAGCCCCAGCATTTT. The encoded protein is CASSNSQLDSNQPQHF. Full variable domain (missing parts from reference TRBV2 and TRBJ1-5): EPEVTQTPSHQVTQMGQEVILRCVPISNHLYFYWYRQILGQKVEFLVSFYNNEISEKSEIFDDQFSVERPDGSNFTLKIRSTKLEDSAMYFCASSNSQLDSNQPQHFGDGTRLSIL.

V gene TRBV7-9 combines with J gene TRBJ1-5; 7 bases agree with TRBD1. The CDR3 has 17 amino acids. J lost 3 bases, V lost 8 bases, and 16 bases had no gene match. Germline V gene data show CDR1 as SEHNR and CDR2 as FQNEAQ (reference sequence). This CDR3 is CASGRTGPSLNNQPQHF. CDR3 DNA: TGTGCCAGCGGGAGGACAGGCCCGAGTTTGAACAATCAGCCCCAGCATTTT.

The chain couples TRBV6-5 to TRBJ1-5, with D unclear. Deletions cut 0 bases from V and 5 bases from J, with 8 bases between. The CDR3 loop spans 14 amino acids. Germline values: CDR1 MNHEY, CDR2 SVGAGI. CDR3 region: CASSYSGSHQPQHF. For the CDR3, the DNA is TGTGCCAGCAGTTACTCGGGGAGCCATCAGCCCCAGCATTTT.

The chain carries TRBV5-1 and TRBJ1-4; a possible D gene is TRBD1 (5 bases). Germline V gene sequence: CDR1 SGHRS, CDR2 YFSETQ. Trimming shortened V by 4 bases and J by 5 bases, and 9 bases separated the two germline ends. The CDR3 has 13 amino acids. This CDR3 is CASSQGSNEKLFF. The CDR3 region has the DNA TGCGCCAGCAGCCAGGGCTCGAATGAAAAACTGTTTTTT.

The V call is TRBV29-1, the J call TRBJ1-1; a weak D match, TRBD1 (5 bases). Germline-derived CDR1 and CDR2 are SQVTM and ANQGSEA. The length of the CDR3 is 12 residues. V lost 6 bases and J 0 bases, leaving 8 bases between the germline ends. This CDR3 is CSVGRLNTEAFF. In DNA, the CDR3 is TGCAGCGTGGGGCGACTGAACACTGAAGCTTTCTTT.

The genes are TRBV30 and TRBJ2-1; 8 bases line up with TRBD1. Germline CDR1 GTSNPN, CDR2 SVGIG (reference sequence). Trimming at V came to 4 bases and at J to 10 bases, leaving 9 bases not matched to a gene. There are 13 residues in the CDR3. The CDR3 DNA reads TGTGCCTGGAAGGGGACAGGTCTCGTGGAGCAGTTCTTC. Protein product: CAWKGTGLVEQFF.

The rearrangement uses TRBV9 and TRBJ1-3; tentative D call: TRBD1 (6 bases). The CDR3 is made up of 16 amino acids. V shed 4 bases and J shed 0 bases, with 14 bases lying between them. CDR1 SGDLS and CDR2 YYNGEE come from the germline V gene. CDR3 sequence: CASSPDSTFSGNTIYF. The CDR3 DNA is TGTGCCAGCAGCCCGGACAGCACTTTCTCTGGAAACACCATATATTTT.

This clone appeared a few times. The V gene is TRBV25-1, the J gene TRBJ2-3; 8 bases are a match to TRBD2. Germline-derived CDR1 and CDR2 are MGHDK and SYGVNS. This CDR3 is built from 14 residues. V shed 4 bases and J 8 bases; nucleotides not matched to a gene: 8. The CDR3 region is CASSASGGILTQYF. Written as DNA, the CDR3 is TGTGCCAGCAGTGCAAGCGGGGGAATCCTTACGCAGTATTTT.

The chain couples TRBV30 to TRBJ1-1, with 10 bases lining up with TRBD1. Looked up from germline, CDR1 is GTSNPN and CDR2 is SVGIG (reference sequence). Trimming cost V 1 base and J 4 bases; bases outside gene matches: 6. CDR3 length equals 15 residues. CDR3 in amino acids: CAWSAPDRGGTEAFF. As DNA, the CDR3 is TGTGCCTGGAGTGCCCCGGACAGGGGGGGCACTGAAGCTTTCTTT.

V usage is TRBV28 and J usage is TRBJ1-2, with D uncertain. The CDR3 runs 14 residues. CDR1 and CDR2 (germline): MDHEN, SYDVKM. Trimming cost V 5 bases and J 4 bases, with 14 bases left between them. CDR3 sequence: CASSTTGYFYGYTF. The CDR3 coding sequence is TGTGCCAGCAGTACTACCGGGTACTTCTATGGCTACACCTTC.